Presented here are 27 T cell receptor beta chains from one specimen sequenced in a study of blood T cell repertoires in COVID-19. Generated by immunoSEQ multiplex PCR, the TCRdb table keeps only in-frame clones and is missing some. The table includes about 380,000 clones, around 89% detected once. The sample taken for sequencing was PBMCs or T cells enriched from blood (not recorded which). These receptors originate from a young woman who had recovered from COVID-19.

The chain couples TRBV7-9 to TRBJ2-5, with D tentatively TRBD2 (6 bases). V lost 0 bases and J lost 5, with 16 bases in between. Germline V gene lookup returns CDR1 SEHNR and CDR2 FQNEAQ (reference sequence). This CDR3 spans 16 amino acids. The CDR3 coding sequence is TGTGCCAGCAGCTTAGCACTCGGACCAGGGAGGGAGACCCAGTACTTC. This translates into CASSLALGPGRETQYF.

There are many counts of this clone. The rearrangement joins TRBV7-8 to TRBJ1-3; no reliable D call. Trimming shortened V by 5 bases and J by 0 bases, and 17 bases separated the two germline ends. The germline V gene encodes CDR1 SGHVS and CDR2 FQNEAQ. This CDR3 contains 17 residues. CDR3: CASSPDAGPFSGNTIYF. DNA for the CDR3: TGTGCCAGCAGCCCAGACGCAGGCCCCTTCTCTGGAAACACCATATATTTT.

The V gene is TRBV7-9, the J gene TRBJ2-7, with TRBD2 matching over 7 bases. This CDR3 comprises 13 residues. Germline V gene data show CDR1 as SEHNR and CDR2 as FQNEAQ (reference sequence). The V and J ends lost 3 bases and 7 bases, in that order; junction bases with no gene match: 6. The DNA for the CDR3 is TGTGCCAGCAGCTTCAGCGGGACGAGGGAGCAGTACTTC. Translated: CASSFSGTREQYF. The variable domain in full, with the rest retrieved from reference TRBV7-9 and TRBJ2-7, is DTGVSQNPRHKITKRGQNVTFRCDPISEHNRLYWYRQTLGQGPEFLTYFQNEAQLEKSRLLSDRFSAERPKGSFSTLEIQRTEQGDSAMYLCASSFSGTREQYFGPGTRLTVT.

The V gene is TRBV5-5, the J gene TRBJ1-4; no firm D call. Trimming shortened V by 0 bases and J by 4 bases, and 7 bases separated the two germline ends. This CDR3 comprises 14 residues. CDR1 and CDR2 (germline): SGHKS, YYEKEE (reference sequence). The DNA for the CDR3 is TGTGCCAGCAGCTTGGACGGAGTTAATGAAAAACTGTTTTTT. The encoded protein is CASSLDGVNEKLFF.

This rearrangement joins TRBV2 to TRBJ1-2, with D uncertain. CDR3 length: 13 amino acids. V shed 8 bases and J shed 1 base, with 11 bases lying between them. Germline lookup yields CDR1 SNHLY and CDR2 FYNNEI. The CDR3 sequence is CASRWYSNYGYTF. The CDR3, as DNA: TGTGCCAGCCGTTGGTACAGTAACTATGGCTACACCTTC.

The chain employs TRBV12-5 and TRBJ1-2; D is uncertain. CDR1 is LGHNT, CDR2 FRNRAP, per germline. The CDR3 spans 16 residues. V was clipped by 2 bases and J by 8 bases, with 21 bases between them. This chain's CDR3 is CASGLFLGRQPPGYTF. The DNA of the CDR3 is TGTGCTAGTGGTTTGTTTTTGGGCAGGCAGCCGCCGGGCTACACCTTC. The entire variable domain, with the rest obtained from reference TRBV12-5 and TRBJ1-2, is as follows: DARVTQTPRHKVTEMGQEVTMRCQPILGHNTVFWYRQTMMQGLELLAYFRNRAPLDDSGMPKDRFSAEMPDATLATLKIQPSEPRDSAVYFCASGLFLGRQPPGYTFGSGTRLTVV.

Concerning this clone itself: The same CDR3 arises from other DNA sequences in this sample as well. The chain uses TRBV6-5 and TRBJ1-1; 7 nucleotides align to TRBD1. The CDR3 length is 12 residues. V was pared by 7 bases and J by 4 bases, with 3 bases of the junction left unmatched. Germline values: CDR1 MNHEY, CDR2 SVGAGI. The DNA of the CDR3 is TGTGCCAGCAACAGGGGCGGCACTGAAGCTTTCTTT. Protein product: CASNRGGTEAFF.

This chain joins TRBV30 and TRBJ1-2; 10 bases are a match to TRBD1. With V trimmed by 3 bases and J by 3 bases, 7 bases remained unmatched. Germline-derived CDR1 and CDR2 are GTSNPN and SVGIG (reference sequence). The CDR3 has 15 residues. CDR3 nucleotide sequence: TGTGCCTGGAGGGGGGGACAGGGGAGTCACTATGGCTACACCTTC. It translates to CAWRGGQGSHYGYTF.

The chain is built from TRBV3-1 (or the pseudogene TRBV3-2) and TRBJ1-2; D remains unclear. From germline, CDR1 is LGHDT and CDR2 YNNKEL (reference sequence). CDR3 length: 15 amino acids. V lost 4 bases and J lost 6, with 18 bases in between. For the CDR3, the DNA is TGTGCCAGCAGCCGCCGAGAAGAGCCCGGTAATGGCTACACCTTC. This encodes CASSRREEPGNGYTF.

The chain links TRBV7-2 to TRBJ2-3, with a possible D match to TRBD2 (7 bases). The germline CDR1 and CDR2 sequences are SGHTA and FQGNSA. CDR3 length equals 18 residues. With 1 base removed from V and 0 bases from J, the gap between germline ends came to 17 bases. In DNA form, the CDR3 reads TGTGCCAGCAGCTTAGATTCCGGACTAGGGGGTAGCACAGATACGCAGTATTTT. Protein product: CASSLDSGLGGSTDTQYF.

This rearrangement joins TRBV6-6 to TRBJ1-5; D perhaps matches TRBD1 (5 bases). CDR1 and CDR2 (germline): MNHNY, SVGAGI (reference sequence). V dropped 2 bases and J dropped 12 bases, with 14 bases sitting between them. This CDR3 spans 13 amino acids. The CDR3 sequence: CASSYEAGSLQHF. The CDR3 region has the DNA TGTGCCAGCAGTTACGAGGCAGGGTCGCTCCAGCATTTT.

This sequence joins TRBV6-5 and TRBJ1-6, with unresolved D. Germline V lookup: CDR1 MNHEY, CDR2 SVGAGI. The length of the CDR3 is 16 residues. V shed 0 bases and J shed 4 bases, with 10 bases lying between them. CDR3 in amino acids: CASSYSGRPYNSPLHF. The CDR3, as DNA: TGTGCCAGCAGTTACTCGGGCAGGCCGTATAATTCACCCCTCCACTTT.

This clone was recorded only once. The rearrangement joins TRBV7-9 to TRBJ2-3, with TRBD2 identical over 14 bases. The germline gives CDR1 SEHNR, CDR2 FQNEAQ (reference sequence). The V segment lost 9 bases and the J segment 5 bases; nucleotides outside the gene matches: 7. CDR3 length: 15 amino acids. CDR3 loop: CASKGLAGGLDTQYF. As DNA, the CDR3 is TGTGCCAGTAAAGGACTAGCGGGGGGCCTAGATACGCAGTATTTT.

V and J are TRBV27 and TRBJ1-1; TRBD1 agrees at 10 bases. Germline CDR1 and CDR2: MNHEY and SMNVEV (reference sequence). The trim removed 3 bases at V and 8 bases at J, leaving 0 bases unmatched. The CDR3 runs 12 residues. The chain's CDR3 is CASSLTGGEAFF. In nucleotides, the CDR3 is TGTGCCAGCAGTTTGACAGGGGGCGAAGCTTTCTTT.

V gene TRBV5-1 combines with J gene TRBJ2-1; D is possibly TRBD1 (5 bases). The CDR3 length is 15 residues. V was shortened by 7 bases and J by 0 bases, with 14 bases between the two germline ends. Germline V lookup: CDR1 SGHRS, CDR2 YFSETQ. The DNA of the CDR3 is TGCGCCAGCGGTTTCCAGGGTAACTCCTACAATGAGCAGTTCTTC. Encoded protein: CASGFQGNSYNEQFF.

The sample holds a few counts of this clone. The chain uses TRBV4-3 and TRBJ1-2, with D hard to call. This CDR3 has 15 amino acids. CDR1 and CDR2 from the germline V gene are LGHNA and YSLEER. Trimming removed 0 bases from V and 5 bases from J, with 13 bases in between. CDR3 amino acids: CASSQDGSGFYGYTF. CDR3 nucleotides: TGCGCCAGCAGCCAAGATGGTTCAGGTTTTTATGGCTACACCTTC.

J is TRBJ1-1 and V is TRBV2; TRBD1 matches at 10 bases. From germline, CDR1 is SNHLY and CDR2 FYNNEI. Trimming removed 5 bases from V and 0 bases from J; junction bases left unmatched: 6. The CDR3 has 16 residues. The CDR3 spells CASSPDRGSMNTEAFF. DNA of the CDR3: TGTGCCAGCAGTCCGGACAGGGGGTCCATGAACACTGAAGCTTTCTTT.

The chain's CDR3 is CASSGSSPLHF. CDR3 DNA sequence: TGTGCCAGTAGTGGTAGCTCACCCCTCCACTTT. The J gene is TRBJ1-6, the V gene TRBV19; D is ambiguous. V dropped 5 bases and J dropped 10 bases, with 6 bases sitting between them. Per the germline V gene, CDR1 is LNHDA and CDR2 is SQIVND (reference sequence). This CDR3 has 11 residues.

This clone has a handful of counts. The gene calls are TRBV25-1 and TRBJ2-1; 11 bases are a match to TRBD2. This CDR3 is 14 amino acids long. The ends lost 7 bases at V and 5 bases at J; junction bases unmatched: 4. Germline V gene lookup returns CDR1 MGHDK and CDR2 SYGVNS. Written as DNA, the CDR3 is TGTGCCAGCACCCTAGCGGGGGGAAACAATGAGCAGTTCTTC. Protein product: CASTLAGGNNEQFF. The variable domain in full, completed from reference TRBV25-1 and TRBJ2-1, reads EADIYQTPRYLVIGTGKKITLECSQTMGHDKMYWYQQDPGMELHLIHYSYGVNSTEKGDLSSESTVSRIRTEHFPLTLESARPSHTSQYLCASTLAGGNNEQFFGPGTRLTVL.

The rearrangement joins TRBV3-1 (or the pseudogene TRBV3-2) to TRBJ2-1; no definite D call. Trimming removed 3 bases from V and 4 bases from J, with 4 bases in between. CDR1 and CDR2 (germline): LGHDT, YNNKEL (reference sequence). The length of the CDR3 is 12 residues. CDR3 DNA: TGTGCCAGCAGCCATAGTTACAATGAGCAGTTCTTC. Its protein product is CASSHSYNEQFF.

V and J are TRBV14 and TRBJ1-3; no clear D gene. The CDR3 extends over 15 amino acids. Trimming stripped 0 bases from V and 2 bases from J, with 8 bases between. Per the germline V gene, CDR1 is SGHDN and CDR2 is FVKESK. The CDR3 DNA reads as TGTGCCAGCAGCCAAGATAATTTCGCTGGAAACACCATATATTTT. Translated, it gives CASSQDNFAGNTIYF.

This chain connects TRBV3-1 (or the pseudogene TRBV3-2) to TRBJ2-7; 7 nucleotides agree with TRBD2. Per the germline V gene, CDR1 is LGHDT and CDR2 is YNNKEL (reference sequence). V gave up 3 bases and J gave up 2 bases; unmatched junction bases: 4. The CDR3 runs 14 residues. CDR3: CASSQGLHTYEQYF. DNA of the CDR3: TGTGCCAGCAGCCAGGGACTACACACCTACGAGCAGTACTTC.

In DNA, the CDR3 is TGTGCCAGCTCACTTGACAGGGGGCAAGGCAATGAGCAGTTCTTC. Its translation: CASSLDRGQGNEQFF. This chain links TRBV18 with TRBJ2-1; 10 bases fit TRBD1. In germline, CDR1 is KGHSH, CDR2 LQKENI. The CDR3 is 15 residues long. With 4 bases clipped from V and 6 bases from J, the junction kept 6 bases outside the gene matches.

The J gene is TRBJ2-2, the V gene TRBV7-9; 7 bases map to TRBD1. Germline CDR1 reads SEHNR; CDR2 reads FQNEAQ (reference sequence). The CDR3 is 16 amino acids. The V gene end was trimmed by 4 bases and the J gene end by 0 bases; junction bases not matched to a gene: 5. The CDR3 DNA reads as TGTGCCAGCAGCTCCGCCGGGACAGCGAACACCGGGGAGCTGTTTTTT. Translating it yields CASSSAGTANTGELFF.

This clone was seen a single time. This chain connects TRBV29-1 to TRBJ1-2; 7 nucleotides match TRBD1. The V gene's germline CDR1 is SQVTM and CDR2 ANQGSEA. This CDR3 spans 13 amino acids. Trimming cost V 4 bases and J 1 base; bases outside gene matches: 3. The CDR3 loop is CSVGGTVNYGYTF. CDR3 DNA sequence: TGCAGCGTTGGGGGGACAGTTAACTATGGCTACACCTTC.

The J gene is TRBJ1-1, the V gene TRBV4-2; a weak D match, TRBD1 (6 bases). The CDR3 runs 17 residues. Trimming removed 1 base at V and 5 bases at J, with 20 bases between. Germline values: CDR1 LGHNA, CDR2 YNFKEQ. The CDR3 DNA reads as TGTGCCAGCAGCCAAGTGGGGGCAAAAGACAGACGAACTGAAGCTTTCTTT. It specifies CASSQVGAKDRRTEAFF.

The chain has TRBV5-1 and TRBJ2-5; TRBD1 matches 9 bases. The CDR3 runs to 15 residues. In germline, CDR1 is SGHRS, CDR2 YFSETQ. The V and J ends lost 3 bases and 5 bases, in that order; junction bases with no gene match: 8. As DNA, the CDR3 is TGCGCCAGCAGCTCCGTACAGGGGGCCCAGGAGACCCAGTACTTC. Amino acid sequence: CASSSVQGAQETQYF.